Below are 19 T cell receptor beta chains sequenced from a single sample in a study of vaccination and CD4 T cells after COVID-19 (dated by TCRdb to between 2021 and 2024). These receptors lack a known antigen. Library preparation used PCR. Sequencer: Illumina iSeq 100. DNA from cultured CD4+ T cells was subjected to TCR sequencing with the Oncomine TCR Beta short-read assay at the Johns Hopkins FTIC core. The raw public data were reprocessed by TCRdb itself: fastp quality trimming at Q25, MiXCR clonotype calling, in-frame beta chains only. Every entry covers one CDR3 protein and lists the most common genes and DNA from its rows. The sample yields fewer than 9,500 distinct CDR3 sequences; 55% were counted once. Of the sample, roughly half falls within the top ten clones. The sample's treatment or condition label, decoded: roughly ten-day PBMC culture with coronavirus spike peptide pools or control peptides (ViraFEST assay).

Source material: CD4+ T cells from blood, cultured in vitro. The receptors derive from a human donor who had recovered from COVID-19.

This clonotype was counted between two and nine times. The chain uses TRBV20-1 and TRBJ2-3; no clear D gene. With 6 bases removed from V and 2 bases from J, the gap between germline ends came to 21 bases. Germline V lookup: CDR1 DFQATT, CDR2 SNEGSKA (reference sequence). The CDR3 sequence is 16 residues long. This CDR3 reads CSAWLVTPPHTDTQYF. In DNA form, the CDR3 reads TGCAGTGCCTGGTTGGTGACTCCCCCCCACACAGATACGCAGTATTTT.

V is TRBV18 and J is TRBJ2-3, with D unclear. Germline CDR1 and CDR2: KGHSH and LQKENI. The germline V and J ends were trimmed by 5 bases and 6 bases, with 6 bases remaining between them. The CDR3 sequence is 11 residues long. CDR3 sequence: CASSSGDTQYF. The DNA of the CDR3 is TGTGCCAGCTCATCCGGGGATACGCAGTATTTT.

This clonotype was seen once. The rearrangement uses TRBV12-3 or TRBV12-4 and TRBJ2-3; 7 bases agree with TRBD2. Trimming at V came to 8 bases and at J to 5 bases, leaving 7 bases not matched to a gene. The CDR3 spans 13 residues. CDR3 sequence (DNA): TGTGCCAGCGGAGTTGGGGGGGGAGATACGCAGTATTTT. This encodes CASGVGGGDTQYF.

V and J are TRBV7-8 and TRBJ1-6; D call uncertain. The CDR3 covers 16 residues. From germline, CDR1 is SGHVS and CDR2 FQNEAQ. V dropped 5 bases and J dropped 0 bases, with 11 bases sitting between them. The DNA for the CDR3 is TGTGCCAGCAGCCTGCGAGGGAACTCCTATAATTCACCCCTCCACTTT. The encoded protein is CASSLRGNSYNSPLHF.

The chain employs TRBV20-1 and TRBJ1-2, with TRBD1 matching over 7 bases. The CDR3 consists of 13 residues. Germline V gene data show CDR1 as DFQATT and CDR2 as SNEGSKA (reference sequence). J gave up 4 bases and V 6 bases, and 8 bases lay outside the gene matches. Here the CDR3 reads CSATEGQLYGYTF. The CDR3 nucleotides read TGCAGTGCGACGGAGGGACAGCTCTATGGCTACACCTTC.

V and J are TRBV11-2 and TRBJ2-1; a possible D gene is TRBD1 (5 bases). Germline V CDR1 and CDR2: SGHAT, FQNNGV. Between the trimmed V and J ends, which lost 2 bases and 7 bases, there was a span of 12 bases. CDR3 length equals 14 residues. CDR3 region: CASSLPGIYNEQFF. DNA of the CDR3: TGTGCCAGCAGCTTACCAGGGATTTATAATGAGCAGTTCTTC.

CDR3 nucleotide sequence: TGTGCCAGCAGCTTAGACGCCAGCGGGGGGCGAAGGACAGATACGCAGTATTTT. Its translation is CASSLDASGGRRTDTQYF. The chain links TRBV7-2 to TRBJ2-3, with 9 bases matching TRBD2. This CDR3 has 18 residues. CDR1 is SGHTA, CDR2 FQGNSA, per germline. The V gene end was trimmed by 1 base and the J gene end by 3 bases; junction bases not matched to a gene: 11. Using reference TRBV7-2 and TRBJ2-3 for the parts outside the CDR3, the full variable domain is GAGVSQSPSNKVTEKGKDVELRCDPISGHTALYWYRQSLGQGLEFLIYFQGNSAPDKSGLPSDRFSAERTGGSVSTLTIQRTQQEDSAVYLCASSLDASGGRRTDTQYFGPGTRLTVL.

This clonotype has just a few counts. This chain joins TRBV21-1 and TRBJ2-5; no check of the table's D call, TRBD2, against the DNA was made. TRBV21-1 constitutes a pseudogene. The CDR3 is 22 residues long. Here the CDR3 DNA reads TGTGCCAGCAGCAAAGTGTTTCCGTTTTCCGGGACTAGCGGGAGGGGAGGGGAGACCCAGTACTTC. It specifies CASSKVFPFSGTSGRGGETQYF.

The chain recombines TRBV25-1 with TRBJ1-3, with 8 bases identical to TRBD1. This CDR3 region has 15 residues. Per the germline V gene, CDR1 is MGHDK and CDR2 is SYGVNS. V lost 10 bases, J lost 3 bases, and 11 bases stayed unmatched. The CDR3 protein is CATAPQGAGGNTIYF. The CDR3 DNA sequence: TGTGCCACCGCGCCTCAGGGGGCGGGTGGAAACACCATATATTTT. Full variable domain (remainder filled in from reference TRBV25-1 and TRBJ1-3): EADIYQTPRYLVIGTGKKITLECSQTMGHDKMYWYQQDPGMELHLIHYSYGVNSTEKGDLSSESTVSRIRTEHFPLTLESARPSHTSQYLCATAPQGAGGNTIYFGEGSWLTVV.

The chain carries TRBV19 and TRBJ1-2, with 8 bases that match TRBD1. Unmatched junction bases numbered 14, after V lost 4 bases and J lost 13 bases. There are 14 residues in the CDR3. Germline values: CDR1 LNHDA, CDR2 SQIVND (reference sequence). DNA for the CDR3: TGTGCCAGTAGTACCACAGGGGGGGCAGGGAGTGGCACCTTC. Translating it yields CASSTTGGAGSGTF.

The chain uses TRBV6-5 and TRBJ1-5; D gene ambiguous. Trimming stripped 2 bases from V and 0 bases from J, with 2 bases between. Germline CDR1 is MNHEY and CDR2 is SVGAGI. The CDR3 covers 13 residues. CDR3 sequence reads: CASSYDSNQPQHF. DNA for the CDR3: TGTGCCAGCAGTTACGATAGCAATCAGCCCCAGCATTTT.

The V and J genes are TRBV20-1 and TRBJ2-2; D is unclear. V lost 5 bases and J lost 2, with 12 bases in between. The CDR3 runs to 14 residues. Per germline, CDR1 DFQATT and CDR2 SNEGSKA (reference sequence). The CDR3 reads CSAGPDLNTGELFF. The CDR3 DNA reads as TGCAGTGCTGGACCTGACCTTAACACCGGGGAGCTGTTTTTT.

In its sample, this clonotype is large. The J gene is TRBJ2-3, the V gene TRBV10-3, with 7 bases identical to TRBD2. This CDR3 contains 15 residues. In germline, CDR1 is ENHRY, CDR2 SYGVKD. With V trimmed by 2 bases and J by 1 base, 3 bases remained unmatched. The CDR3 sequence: CAISEGGDRTDTQYF. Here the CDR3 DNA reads TGTGCCATCAGTGAGGGGGGGGACCGCACAGATACGCAGTATTTT.

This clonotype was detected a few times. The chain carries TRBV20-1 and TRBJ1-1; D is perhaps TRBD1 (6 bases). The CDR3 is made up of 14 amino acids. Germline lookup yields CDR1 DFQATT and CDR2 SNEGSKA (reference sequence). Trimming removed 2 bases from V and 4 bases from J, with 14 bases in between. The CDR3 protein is CSARNPGEGTEAFF. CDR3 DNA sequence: TGCAGTGCTAGAAACCCAGGGGAGGGCACTGAAGCTTTCTTT.

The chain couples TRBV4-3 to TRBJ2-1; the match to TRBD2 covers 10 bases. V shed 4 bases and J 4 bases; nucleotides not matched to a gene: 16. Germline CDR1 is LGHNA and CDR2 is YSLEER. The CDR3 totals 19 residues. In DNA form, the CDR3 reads TGCGCCAGCAGCCCCCGGCTAGCGGGGGAAAGAGCAGCTTACAATGAGCAGTTCTTC. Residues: CASSPRLAGERAAYNEQFF.

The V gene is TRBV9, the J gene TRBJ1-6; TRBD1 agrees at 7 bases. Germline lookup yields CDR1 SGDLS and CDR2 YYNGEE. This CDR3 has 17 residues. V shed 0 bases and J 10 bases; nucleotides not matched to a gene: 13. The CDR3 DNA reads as TGTGCCAGCAGCGTAGCTGGGACAGACATAATAGGCTCACCCCTCCACTTT. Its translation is CASSVAGTDIIGSPLHF. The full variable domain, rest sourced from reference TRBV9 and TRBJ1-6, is DSGVTQTPKHLITATGQRVTLRCSPRSGDLSVYWYQQSLDQGLQFLIQYYNGEERAKGNILERFSAQQFPDLHSELNLSSLELGDSALYFCASSVAGTDIIGSPLHFGNGTRLTVT.

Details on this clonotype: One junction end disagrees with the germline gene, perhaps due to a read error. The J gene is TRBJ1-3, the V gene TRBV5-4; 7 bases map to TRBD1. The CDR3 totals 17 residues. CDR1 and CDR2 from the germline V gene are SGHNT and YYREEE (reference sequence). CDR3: CASSSGGTATPGNTLYF. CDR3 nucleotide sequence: TGTGCCAGCAGCTCGGGTGGGACAGCCACCCCTGGAAACACCCTATATTTT.

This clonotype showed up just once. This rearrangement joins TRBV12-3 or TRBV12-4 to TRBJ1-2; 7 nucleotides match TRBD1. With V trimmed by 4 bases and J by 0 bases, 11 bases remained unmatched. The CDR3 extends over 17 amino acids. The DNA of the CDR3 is TGTGCCAGCAGTTCTCGGACAGGTGGGGGGACTAACTATGGCTACACCTTC. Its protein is CASSSRTGGGTNYGYTF.

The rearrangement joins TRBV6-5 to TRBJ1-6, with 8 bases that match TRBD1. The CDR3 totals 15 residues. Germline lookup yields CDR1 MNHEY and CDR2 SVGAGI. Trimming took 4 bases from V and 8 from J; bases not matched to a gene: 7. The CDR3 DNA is TGTGCCAGCAGTTTATCAGGGGGCGCGGATTCACCCCTCCACTTT. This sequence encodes CASSLSGGADSPLHF.